The clone carrying this T cell receptor beta chain was seen at least ten times. Its target is not known. Using its own MiXCR run on the PCR reads, TCRdb lists one record per CDR3 protein. This table holds tens of thousands of distinct CDR3 sequences, less than 20% found once. From germline, CDR1 is SGHRS and CDR2 YFSETQ. The V gene lost 1 base and the J gene lost 1 base, with 5 bases spanning the gap. This CDR3 has 13 amino acids. The sample is drawn from a study of molecular identifiers for immune sequencing clone quantification. The study, taken as a whole, reports: Barcode-sharing identical TCR molecules could underestimate highly expanded clone sizes.

Using 10%, 30% or 50% RNA, naive CD8 libraries were derived from approximately 20,000 to 1,000,000 sorted cells. The source material was naive CD8+ T cells from blood, with Jurkat cell RNA spiked in. Subset indicated: FACS-sorted CD8+CD4-CCR7+CD45RA+ naive T cells. The chain carries TRBV5-1 and TRBJ1-2; D remains ambiguous. The receptor's source is a human donor in good health. Some libraries in this study had Jurkat cell RNA spiked in. The chain's CDR3 is CASSLNSNYGYTF. The CDR3 DNA is TGCGCCAGCAGCTTGAACAGTAACTATGGCTACACCTTC.